The present entry profiles one TCR beta chain with its context. The Seattle site enrolled patients during active infection and followed them longitudinally. The data originate from a study of blood T cell repertoires in COVID-19. For the study at large: Acute and convalescent COVID-19 samples came from the United States, Italy and Spain.

In the study's own analysis: Reference gene primers were amplified, and this amplification served to estimate nucleated cell counts. The repertoire was sequenced with immunoSEQ multiplex PCR; TCRdb's copy has only in-frame clones and lacks some. V, J and clone size are taken as reported in that table, and D and trimming were inferred from the DNA itself. The sample yields 150,000 to 200,000 clones, 80% to 85% seen once. Germline V gives CDR1 MNHEY, CDR2 SVGAGI. The CDR3 sequence is 14 residues long. Losses at the gene ends were 11 bases for V and 5 bases for J; bases not matched to a gene: 11. This TCR was sampled from a woman in her seventies with COVID-19, enrolled during active disease. This sequence joins TRBV6-5 and TRBJ2-2; 7 nucleotides align to TRBD1. Material: peripheral blood. CDR3 amino acids: CAAAGTASTGELFF. The CDR3 DNA follows: TGTGCCGCGGCCGGGACAGCTTCAACCGGGGAGCTGTTTTTT.